This T cell receptor beta chain was found in a study of identical twins. Study-wide results and caveats: A lower insertion count was a feature of abundant cord blood beta clonotypes, with no such feature in memory repertoires. Out-of-frame alpha sequences common to twins exhibited an excess of low generation probability.

This clonotype appeared a few times. Its antigen is undetermined. With no exceptions, donors were healthy Caucasians. Germline V lookup: CDR1 MNHEY, CDR2 SMNVEV (reference sequence). The germline V and J ends were trimmed by 6 bases and 1 base, with 10 bases remaining between them. The CDR3 is made up of 14 amino acids. Through template switching, a universal primer site was introduced, and the cDNA contained unique molecular identifiers. MiXCR, applied by TCRdb to the 5' RACE reads, yields one record per CDR3 protein. The sample has approximately 350,000 distinct CDR3 sequences, roughly 12% seen once. In addition, the sample was reused for a study of yellow fever vaccine responses in identical twins.

The V call is TRBV27, the J call TRBJ2-1; unclear D gene. The TCR comes from a woman under 30 in good health. The sequenced material came from CD8+ T cells sorted from blood. CDR3 residues: CASRGLFSYNEQFF. The CDR3 region has the DNA TGTGCCAGCAGAGGATTATTTTCCTACAATGAGCAGTTCTTC.